The clone carrying this T cell receptor beta chain was detected a few times. From the 5' RACE reads, TCRdb called clonotypes with MiXCR, one entry per CDR3 protein. This sample carries 40,000 to 65,000 distinct CDR3 sequences, approximately 24% of them seen once, and the ten largest clones take 2.5% to 3.5%. Trimming shortened V by 3 bases and J by 3 bases, and 8 bases separated the two germline ends. Germline lookup yields CDR1 DFQATT and CDR2 SNEGSKA (reference sequence). The CDR3 spans 13 residues. V is TRBV20-1 and J is TRBJ1-4, with a possible D match to TRBD1 (6 bases). The clonotype comes from a female donor with breast cancer. Input material: tumor-infiltrating naive CD4+ T cells sorted from the breast tumor. Subset reported: naive CD4+ T cells, CD4+CD45RA+CD25-. This CDR3 reads CSARRGSNEKLFF. As DNA, the CDR3 is TGCAGTGCTAGGAGGGGGTCTAATGAAAAACTGTTTTTT.